The rows below give T cell receptor beta chains drawn from one sample of a study of T cell changes during pregnancy in multiple sclerosis. Produced via immunoSEQ multiplex PCR; TCRdb's table is partial and in-frame only. This table has about 38,000 clones, around nine tenths appearing once. Sequenced here: CD8+ T cells from peripheral blood mononuclear cells, sampled in the third trimester of pregnancy. Receptors originate from a female donor with multiple sclerosis, enrolled in a pregnancy study. CDR3s include the opening cysteine and the closing phenylalanine or tryptophan. The D gene is left open where the match is weak. A clone size is listed for some rows: how often the clone was seen (once, few, many), or a class if it is expanded.

J: TRBJ1-4
V: TRBV4-1
size: .
D: TRBD1
DNA: TGCGCCAGCAGCCAAGACGCCCAGGGGGAGGATGAAAAACTGTTTTTT
CDR3: CASSQDAQGEDEKLFF

J: TRBJ2-7
V: TRBV9
size: .
D: .
DNA: TGTGCCAGCAGCGTGGGGGGATCAGGCCTACGAGAGCAGTACTTC
CDR3: CASSVGGSGLREQYF

J: TRBJ2-3
V: TRBV4-3
size: medium-sized
D: TRBD2
DNA: TGCGCCAGCAGCCAAGAGCGCGGGGGGGCAGATACGCAGTATTTT
CDR3: CASSQERGGADTQYF

J: TRBJ2-2
V: TRBV11-3
size: .
D: .
DNA: TGTGCCAGCAGCTTAGACAGGGGGAACACCGGGGAGCTGTTTTTT
CDR3: CASSLDRGNTGELFF

J: TRBJ1-1
V: TRBV11-3
size: .
D: TRBD1
DNA: TGTGCCAGCAGCTTAGGGCGACAGGGGGCGAACACTGAAGCTTTCTTT
CDR3: CASSLGRQGANTEAFF

J: TRBJ1-5
V: TRBV30
size: .
D: .
DNA: TGTGCCTGGAGTGTACGTGGACAGCAAAATCAGCCCCAGCATTTT
CDR3: CAWSVRGQQNQPQHF

J: TRBJ2-5
V: TRBV7-8
size: .
D: .
DNA: TGTGCCAGCAGCTTACCTAGTGAATTTTGGGAGACCCAGTACTTC
CDR3: CASSLPSEFWETQYF

J: TRBJ1-2
V: TRBV5-1
size: .
D: .
DNA: TGCGCCAGCAGCTTGGAGGGGTCGGCTTACACCTTC
CDR3: CASSLEGSAYTF

J: TRBJ2-6
V: TRBV15
size: .
D: .
DNA: TGTGCCACCAGCAGAGCCGGCTCTGGGGCCAACGTCCTGACTTTC
CDR3: CATSRAGSGANVLTF

J: TRBJ2-7
V: TRBV11-2
size: .
D: .
DNA: TGTGCCAGCAGCTTCCCGACAGCTTCCTACGAGCAGTACTTC
CDR3: CASSFPTASYEQYF

J: TRBJ1-5
V: TRBV28
size: .
D: TRBD1
DNA: TGTGCCAGCAGCCCGGAGGGGGCTTCGGATCAGCCCCAGCATTTT
CDR3: CASSPEGASDQPQHF

J: TRBJ2-2
V: TRBV7-8
size: .
D: TRBD1
DNA: TGTGCCAGCAGCCCGAGGGGGCTGGACACCGGGGAGCTGTTTTTT
CDR3: CASSPRGLDTGELFF

J: TRBJ2-7
V: TRBV6-1
size: .
D: TRBD2
DNA: TGTGCCAGCAGTGATGTGGGGGGGGAGGTCTACGAGCAGTACTTC
CDR3: CASSDVGGEVYEQYF

J: TRBJ2-7
V: TRBV10-2
size: .
D: TRBD2
DNA: TGCGCCAGCAGTTGGGGACTAGCCGCCTACGAGCAGTACTTC
CDR3: CASSWGLAAYEQYF

J: TRBJ1-1
V: TRBV29-1
size: once
D: TRBD1
DNA: TGCAGCGCCGAGGAGGACAGGATGGGGACTGAAGCTTTCTTT
CDR3: CSAEEDRMGTEAFF

J: TRBJ2-7
V: TRBV27
size: .
D: .
DNA: TGTGCCAGCAGAGACCTTACAGAGATCTCCTACGAGCAGTACTTC
CDR3: CASRDLTEISYEQYF

J: TRBJ2-2
V: TRBV27
size: once
D: .
DNA: TGTGCCAGCACCCCAGGGTGGGACACCGGGGAGCTGTTTTTT
CDR3: CASTPGWDTGELFF

J: TRBJ1-3
V: TRBV30
size: .
D: .
DNA: TGTGCCTGGAGTGTTACACCAGAAGGAAACACCATATATTTT
CDR3: CAWSVTPEGNTIYF

J: TRBJ2-1
V: TRBV6-6
size: .
D: .
DNA: TGTGCCAGCAGTTACTCGACAGACGGGAATGAGCAGTTCTTC
CDR3: CASSYSTDGNEQFF

J: TRBJ1-2
V: TRBV5-6
size: .
D: .
DNA: TGTGCCAGCAGCCGGACCGGACAGTCTTCCGACTATGGCTACACCTTC
CDR3: CASSRTGQSSDYGYTF

J: TRBJ1-3
V: TRBV5-4
size: .
D: .
DNA: TGTGCCAGCAGCGCGGGGACGGCTGCTGGAAACACCATATATTTT
CDR3: CASSAGTAAGNTIYF

J: TRBJ2-1
V: TRBV4-3
size: .
D: TRBD2
DNA: TGCGCCAGCAGCCAAGATCCCGGGGGGGCCTACAATGAGCAGTTCTTC
CDR3: CASSQDPGGAYNEQFF